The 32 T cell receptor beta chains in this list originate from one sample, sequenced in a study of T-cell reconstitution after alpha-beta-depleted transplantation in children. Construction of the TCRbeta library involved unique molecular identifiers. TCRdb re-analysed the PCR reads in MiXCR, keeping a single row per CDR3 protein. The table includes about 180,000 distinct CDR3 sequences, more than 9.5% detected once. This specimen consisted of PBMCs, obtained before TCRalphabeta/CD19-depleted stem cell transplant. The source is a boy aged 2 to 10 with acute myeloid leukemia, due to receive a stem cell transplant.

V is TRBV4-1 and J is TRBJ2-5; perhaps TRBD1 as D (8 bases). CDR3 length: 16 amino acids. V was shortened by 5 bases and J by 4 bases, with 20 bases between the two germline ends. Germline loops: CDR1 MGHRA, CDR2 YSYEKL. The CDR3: CASSSRQGSGGETQYF. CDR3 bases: TGCGCCAGCAGCTCCCGACAGGGGTCGGGGGGAGAGACCCAGTACTTC.

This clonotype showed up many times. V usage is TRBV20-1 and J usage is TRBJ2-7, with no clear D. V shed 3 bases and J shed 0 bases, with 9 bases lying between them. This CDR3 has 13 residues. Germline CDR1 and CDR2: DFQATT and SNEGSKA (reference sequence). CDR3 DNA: TGCAGTGCTAGGGATTTAAGCTCCTACGAGCAGTACTTC. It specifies CSARDLSSYEQYF.

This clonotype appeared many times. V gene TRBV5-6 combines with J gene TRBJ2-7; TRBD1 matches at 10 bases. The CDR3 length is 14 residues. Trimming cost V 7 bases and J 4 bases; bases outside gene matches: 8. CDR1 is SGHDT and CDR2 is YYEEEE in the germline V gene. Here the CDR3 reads CASLRQGAKYEQYF. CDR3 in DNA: TGTGCCAGCCTAAGACAGGGGGCGAAATACGAGCAGTACTTC.

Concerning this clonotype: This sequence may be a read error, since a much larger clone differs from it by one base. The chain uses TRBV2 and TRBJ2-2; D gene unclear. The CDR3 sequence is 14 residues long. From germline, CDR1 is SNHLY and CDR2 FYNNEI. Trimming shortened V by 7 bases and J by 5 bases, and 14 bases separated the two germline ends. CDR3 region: CASTPDFLTGELFF. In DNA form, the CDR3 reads TGTGCCAGCACGCCTGACTTCCTGACCGGGGAGCTGTTTTTT.

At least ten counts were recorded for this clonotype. The CDR3 loop is CASSSGGTELNEQFF. Here the CDR3 DNA reads TGTGCCAGCAGCTCAGGGGGGACAGAGCTCAATGAGCAGTTCTTC. The V and J genes are TRBV7-3 and TRBJ2-1, with D perhaps matching TRBD1 (7 bases). The CDR3 loop spans 15 amino acids. With 4 bases removed from V and 6 bases from J, the gap between germline ends came to 16 bases. Looked up from germline, CDR1 is SGHTA and CDR2 is FQGTGA.

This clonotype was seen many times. CDR3 nucleotide sequence: TGTGCCAGCAGCTACTACACCTACAATGAGCAGTTCTTC. Amino acid sequence: CASSYYTYNEQFF. The rearrangement joins TRBV5-6 to TRBJ2-1; D call uncertain. Germline V lookup: CDR1 SGHDT, CDR2 YYEEEE. This CDR3 has 13 residues. V was pared by 3 bases and J by 2 bases, with 6 bases between.

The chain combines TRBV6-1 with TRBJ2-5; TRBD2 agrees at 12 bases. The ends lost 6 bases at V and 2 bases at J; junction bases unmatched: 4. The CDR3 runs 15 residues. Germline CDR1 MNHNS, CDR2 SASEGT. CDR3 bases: TGTGCCAGCAGAAGGCTAGCGGGGGGGCAAGAGACCCAGTACTTC. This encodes CASRRLAGGQETQYF.

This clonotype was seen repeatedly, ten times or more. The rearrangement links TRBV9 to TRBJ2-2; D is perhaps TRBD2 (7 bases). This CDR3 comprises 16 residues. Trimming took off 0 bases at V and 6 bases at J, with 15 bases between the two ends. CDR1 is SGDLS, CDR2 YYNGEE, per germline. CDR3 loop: CASSVGGGVVPGELFF. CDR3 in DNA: TGTGCCAGCAGCGTAGGGGGGGGCGTTGTTCCCGGGGAGCTGTTTTTT.

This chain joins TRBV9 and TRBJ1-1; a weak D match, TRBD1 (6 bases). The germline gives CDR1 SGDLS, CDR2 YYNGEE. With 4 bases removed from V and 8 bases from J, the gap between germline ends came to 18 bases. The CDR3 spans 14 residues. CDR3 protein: CASSPRGDRMEAFF. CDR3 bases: TGTGCCAGCAGCCCCAGGGGAGACCGAATGGAAGCTTTCTTT.

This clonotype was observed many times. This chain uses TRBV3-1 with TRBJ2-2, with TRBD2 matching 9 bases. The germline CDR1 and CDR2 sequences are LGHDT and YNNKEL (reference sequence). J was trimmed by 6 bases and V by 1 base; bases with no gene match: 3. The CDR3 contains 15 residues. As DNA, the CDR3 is TGTGCCAGCAGCCAAGTTGCGGGGGGGCCCGGGGAGCTGTTTTTT. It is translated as CASSQVAGGPGELFF. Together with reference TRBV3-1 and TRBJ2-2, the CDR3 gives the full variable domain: DTAVSQTPKYLVTQMGNDKSIKCEQNLGHDTMYWYKQDSKKFLKIMFSYNNKELIINETVPNRFSPKSPDKAHLNLHINSLELGDSAVYFCASSQVAGGPGELFFGEGSRLTVL.

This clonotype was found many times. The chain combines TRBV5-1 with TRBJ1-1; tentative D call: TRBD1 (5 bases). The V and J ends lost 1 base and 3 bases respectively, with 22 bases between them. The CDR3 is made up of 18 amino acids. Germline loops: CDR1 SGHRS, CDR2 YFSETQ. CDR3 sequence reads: CASSLTLRPGTPDTEAFF. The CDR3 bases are TGCGCCAGCAGCTTGACTTTGAGGCCCGGGACCCCGGACACTGAAGCTTTCTTT.

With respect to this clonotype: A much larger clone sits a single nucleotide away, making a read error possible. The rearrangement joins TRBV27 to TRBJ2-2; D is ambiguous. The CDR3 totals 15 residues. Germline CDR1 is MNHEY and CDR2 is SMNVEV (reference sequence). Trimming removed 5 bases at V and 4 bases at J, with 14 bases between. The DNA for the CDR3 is TGTGCCAGCAGTACGTGGCGTCTGATCACCGGGGAGCTGTTTTTT. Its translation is CASSTWRLITGELFF.

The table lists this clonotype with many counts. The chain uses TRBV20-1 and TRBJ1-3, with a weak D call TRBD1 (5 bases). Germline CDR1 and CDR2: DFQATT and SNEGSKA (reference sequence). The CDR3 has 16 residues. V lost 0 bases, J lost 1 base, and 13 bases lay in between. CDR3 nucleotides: TGCAGTGCTAGAGATTTTAGGGGAACTTCTGGAAACACCATATATTTT. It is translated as CSARDFRGTSGNTIYF.

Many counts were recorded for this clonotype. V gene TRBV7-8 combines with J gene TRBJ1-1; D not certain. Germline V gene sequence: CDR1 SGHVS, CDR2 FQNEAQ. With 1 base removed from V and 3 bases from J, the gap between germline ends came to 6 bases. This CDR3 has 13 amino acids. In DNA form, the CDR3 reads TGTGCCAGCAGCTTAGACGTTTACACTGAAGCTTTCTTT. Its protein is CASSLDVYTEAFF.

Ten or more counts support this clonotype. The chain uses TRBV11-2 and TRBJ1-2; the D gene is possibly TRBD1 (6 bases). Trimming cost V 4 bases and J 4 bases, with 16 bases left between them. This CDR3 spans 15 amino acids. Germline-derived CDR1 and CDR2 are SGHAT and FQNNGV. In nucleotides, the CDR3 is TGTGCCAGCAGCTCTTACAGGGTGGGGGGCTATGGCTACACCTTC. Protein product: CASSSYRVGGYGYTF.

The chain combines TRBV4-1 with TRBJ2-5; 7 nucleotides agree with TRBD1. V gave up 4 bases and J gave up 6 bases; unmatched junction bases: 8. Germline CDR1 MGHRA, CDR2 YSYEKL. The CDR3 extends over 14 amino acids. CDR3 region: CASSPNRGAKTQYF. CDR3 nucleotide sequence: TGCGCCAGCAGCCCCAACAGGGGAGCTAAGACCCAGTACTTC.

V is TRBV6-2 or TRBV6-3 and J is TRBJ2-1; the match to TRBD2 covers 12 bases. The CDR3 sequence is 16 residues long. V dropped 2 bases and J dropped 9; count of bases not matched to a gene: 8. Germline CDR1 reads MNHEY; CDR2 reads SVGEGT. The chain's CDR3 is CASSYVMASGGAEQFF. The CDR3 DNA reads TGTGCCAGCAGTTACGTTATGGCTAGCGGGGGGGCTGAGCAGTTCTTC.

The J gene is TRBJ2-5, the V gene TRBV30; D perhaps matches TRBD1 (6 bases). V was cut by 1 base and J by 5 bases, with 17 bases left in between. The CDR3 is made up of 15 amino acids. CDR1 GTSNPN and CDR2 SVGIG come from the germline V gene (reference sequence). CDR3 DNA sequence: TGTGCCTGGAGTGCCCGAGGCGACAGGACGGAGACCCAGTACTTC. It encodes CAWSARGDRTETQYF. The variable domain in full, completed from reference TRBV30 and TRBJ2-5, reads SQTIHQWPATLVQPVGSPLSLECTVEGTSNPNLYWYRQAAGRGLQLLFYSVGIGQISSEVPQNLSASRPQDRQFILSSKKLLLSDSGFYLCAWSARGDRTETQYFGPGTRLLVL.

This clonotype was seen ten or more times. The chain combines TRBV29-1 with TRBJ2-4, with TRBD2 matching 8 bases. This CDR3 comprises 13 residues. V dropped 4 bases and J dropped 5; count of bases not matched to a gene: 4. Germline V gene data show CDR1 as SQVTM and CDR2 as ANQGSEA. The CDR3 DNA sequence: TGCAGCGTTGCGGGGGGGCGTCAAAACATTCAGTACTTC. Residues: CSVAGGRQNIQYF. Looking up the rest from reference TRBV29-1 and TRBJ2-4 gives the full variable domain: SAVISQKPSRDICQRGTSLTIQCQVDSQVTMMFWYRQQPGQSLTLIATANQGSEATYESGFVIDKFPISRPNLTFSTLTVSNMSPEDSSIYLCSVAGGRQNIQYFGAGTRLSVL.

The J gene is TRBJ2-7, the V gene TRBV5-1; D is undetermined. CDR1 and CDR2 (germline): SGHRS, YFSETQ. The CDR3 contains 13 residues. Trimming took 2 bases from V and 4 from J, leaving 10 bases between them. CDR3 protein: CASSFGDAYEQYF. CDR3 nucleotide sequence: TGCGCCAGCAGCTTTGGGGATGCGTACGAGCAGTACTTC.

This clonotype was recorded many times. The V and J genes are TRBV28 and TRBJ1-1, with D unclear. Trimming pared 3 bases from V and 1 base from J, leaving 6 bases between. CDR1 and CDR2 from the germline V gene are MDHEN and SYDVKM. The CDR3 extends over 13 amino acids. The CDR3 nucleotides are TGTGCCAGCAGTTTCCCCGGGAACACTGAAGCTTTCTTT. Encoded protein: CASSFPGNTEAFF.

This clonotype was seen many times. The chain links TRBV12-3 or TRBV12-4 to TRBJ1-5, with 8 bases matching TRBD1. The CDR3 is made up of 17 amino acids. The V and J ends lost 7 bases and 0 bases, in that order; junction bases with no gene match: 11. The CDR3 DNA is TGTGCCAGCACCCCGGGACAGGCATCTTTTAGCAATCAGCCCCAGCATTTT. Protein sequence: CASTPGQASFSNQPQHF.

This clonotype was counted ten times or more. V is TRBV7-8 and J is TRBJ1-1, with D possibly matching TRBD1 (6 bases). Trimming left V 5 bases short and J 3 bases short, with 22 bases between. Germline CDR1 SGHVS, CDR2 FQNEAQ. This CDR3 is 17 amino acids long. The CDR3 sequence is CASSTRTRGARDTEAFF. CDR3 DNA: TGTGCCAGCAGCACACGGACTCGGGGGGCCAGGGACACTGAAGCTTTCTTT.

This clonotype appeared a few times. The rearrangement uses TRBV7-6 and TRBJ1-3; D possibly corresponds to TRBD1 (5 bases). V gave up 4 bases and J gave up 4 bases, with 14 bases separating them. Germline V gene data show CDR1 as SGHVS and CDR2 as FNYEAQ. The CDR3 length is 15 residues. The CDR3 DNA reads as TGTGCCAGCAGCTCCACGGGGGAGTCCGGAAACACCATATATTTT. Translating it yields CASSSTGESGNTIYF.

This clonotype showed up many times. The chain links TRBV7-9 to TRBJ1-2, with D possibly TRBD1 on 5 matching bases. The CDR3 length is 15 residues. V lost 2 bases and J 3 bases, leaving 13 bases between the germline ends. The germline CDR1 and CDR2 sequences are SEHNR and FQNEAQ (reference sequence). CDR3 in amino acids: CASSLNPRGHYGYTF. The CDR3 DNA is TGTGCCAGCAGCTTAAACCCGCGGGGACACTATGGCTACACCTTC.

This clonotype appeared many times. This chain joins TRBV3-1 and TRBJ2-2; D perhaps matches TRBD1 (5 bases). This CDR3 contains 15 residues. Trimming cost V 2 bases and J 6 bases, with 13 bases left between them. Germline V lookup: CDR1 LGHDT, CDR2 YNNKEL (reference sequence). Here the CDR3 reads CASSQMKGFAGELFF. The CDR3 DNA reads TGTGCCAGCAGCCAAATGAAGGGGTTCGCCGGGGAGCTGTTTTTT.

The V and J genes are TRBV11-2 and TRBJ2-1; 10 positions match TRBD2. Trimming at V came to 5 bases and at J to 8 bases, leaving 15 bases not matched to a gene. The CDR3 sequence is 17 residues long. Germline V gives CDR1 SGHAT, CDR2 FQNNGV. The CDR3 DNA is TGTGCCAGCAGCCCTTTCAACCCTAGCGGGAGAGTCGATGAGCAGTTCTTC. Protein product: CASSPFNPSGRVDEQFF.

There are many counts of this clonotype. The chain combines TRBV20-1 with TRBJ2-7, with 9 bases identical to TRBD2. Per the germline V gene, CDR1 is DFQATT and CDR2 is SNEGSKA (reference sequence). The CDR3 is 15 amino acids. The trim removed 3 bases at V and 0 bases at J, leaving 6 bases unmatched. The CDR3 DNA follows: TGCAGTGCTAGGTCTAGCGGGGAACCCTCCTACGAGCAGTACGTC. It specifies CSARSSGEPSYEQYV.

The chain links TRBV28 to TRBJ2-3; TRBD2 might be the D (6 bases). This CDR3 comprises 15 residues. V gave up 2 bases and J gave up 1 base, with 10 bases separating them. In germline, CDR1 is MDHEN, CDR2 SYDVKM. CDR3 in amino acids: CASSLNWGGTDTQYF. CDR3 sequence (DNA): TGTGCCAGCAGTTTAAACTGGGGGGGCACAGATACGCAGTATTTT.

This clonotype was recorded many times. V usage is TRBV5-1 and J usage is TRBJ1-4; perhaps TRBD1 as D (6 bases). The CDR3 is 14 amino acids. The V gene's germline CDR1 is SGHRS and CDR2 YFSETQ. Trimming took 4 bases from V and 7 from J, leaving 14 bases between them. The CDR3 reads CASSQTGWGEKLFF. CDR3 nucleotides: TGCGCCAGCAGCCAGACAGGTTGGGGTGAAAAACTGTTTTTT.

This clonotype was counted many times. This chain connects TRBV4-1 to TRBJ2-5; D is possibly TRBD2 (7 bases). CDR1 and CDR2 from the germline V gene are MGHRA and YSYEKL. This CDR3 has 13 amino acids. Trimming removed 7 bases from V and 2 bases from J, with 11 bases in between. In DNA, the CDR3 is TGCGCCAGCAATAAGGGGGGGCAAGAGACCCAGTACTTC. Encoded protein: CASNKGGQETQYF.

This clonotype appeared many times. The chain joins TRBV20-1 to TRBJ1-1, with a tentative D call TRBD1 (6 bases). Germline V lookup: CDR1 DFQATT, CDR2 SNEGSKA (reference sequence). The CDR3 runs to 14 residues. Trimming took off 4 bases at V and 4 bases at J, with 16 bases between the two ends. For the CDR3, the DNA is TGCAGTGCTACGGAATCCAGGGGTACCACTGAAGCTTTCTTT. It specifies CSATESRGTTEAFF.